The TCR beta chain under discussion was sequenced for a study of siplizumab effects on memory and regulatory T cells. Whole-study results and caveats: It seemed that naive T cells were more diverse than memory cells and were major contributors to the alloresponse. Tregs that proliferated in siplizumab cultures did not have their suppressive function confirmed. With siplizumab, Treg-derived clones averaged approximately 69% of mappable alloreactive CD4+ clones, versus 26.9% in controls. Many proliferating CD4+ or CD8+ clones remained unclassified. Roughly 75-97% of them could not be assigned either a naive or a memory phenotype.

The V and J ends lost 4 bases and 1 base respectively, with 13 bases between them. The CDR3 spans 15 residues. Germline V gene data show CDR1 as MDHEN and CDR2 as SYDVKM. On this clone: Its specificity is not known.

Sequencing was performed with immunoSEQ multiplex PCR; in TCRdb, only in-frame clones are kept and a portion is missing. The data contain approximately 100,000 clones, approximately 94% of them singletons. This receptor was taken from a human donor in good health. Material for sequencing was Tregs sorted from blood. The V gene is TRBV28, the J gene TRBJ1-1; unclear D gene. The CDR3 loop is CASSSPMDGNTEAFF. The CDR3 nucleotides read TGTGCCAGCAGTTCCCCGATGGACGGGAACACTGAAGCTTTCTTT.